The entry that follows covers one T cell receptor (beta chain) sequence. Its antigen is unknown. Germline CDR1 SGHNT, CDR2 YYREEE (reference sequence). The CDR3 spans 14 residues. The data derive from a study of monozygotic twins with inflammatory bowel disease. Study-wide findings and caveats: Especially with disease activity, IBD patients had fewer clonotypes in common with others than healthy twins did.

TCRdb reprocessed the 5' RACE reads and reports one entry per CDR3 protein, with no DNA. Recorded for this sample: some 210,000 distinct CDR3 sequences. This TCR derives from a human donor with ulcerative colitis or Crohn's disease, or a healthy co-twin of an affected twin (not recorded which). Source material: blood. This chain joins TRBV5-4 and TRBJ1-2; checking the TCRdb D call of TRBD1 is not possible without DNA. CDR3 amino acids: CASSPGQPRSGYTF.